Listed here are 9 T cell receptor beta chains from one sample, sequenced in a study of cytomegalovirus exposure and HLA in healthy donors. Primers included in the PCR were 60 Vbeta and 13 Jbeta primers. Repertoires were generated with immunoSEQ multiplex PCR, while TCRdb's copy carries only in-frame clones and drops some. The profile shows tens of thousands of clones, 78% of them singletons. The source material was PBMCs. The receptors come from a man aged 35 to 55 in good health and CMV-seronegative.

The genes are TRBV28 and TRBJ2-5; tentatively, D is TRBD2 (5 bases). Germline V lookup: CDR1 MDHEN, CDR2 SYDVKM. V was pared by 2 bases and J by 5 bases, with 15 bases between. The CDR3 totals 15 residues. The CDR3 protein is CASSLGGGGGETQYF. Here the CDR3 DNA reads TGTGCCAGCAGTTTAGGTGGCGGCGGCGGGGAGACCCAGTACTTC. Drawing the rest from reference TRBV28 and TRBJ2-5, the complete variable domain is DVKVTQSSRYLVKRTGEKVFLECVQDMDHENMFWYRQDPGLGLRLIYFSYDVKMKEKGDIPEGYSVSREKKERFSLILESASTNQTSMYLCASSLGGGGGETQYFGPGTRLLVL.

This clone has a handful of counts. The rearrangement joins TRBV4-1 to TRBJ2-1, with 8 bases identical to TRBD2. The V gene's germline CDR1 is MGHRA and CDR2 YSYEKL. The ends lost 2 bases at V and 4 bases at J; junction bases unmatched: 4. CDR3 size: 15 residues. The CDR3 sequence is CASSQTGTRYNEQFF. CDR3 DNA sequence: TGCGCCAGCAGCCAAACCGGGACTAGATACAATGAGCAGTTCTTC.

In its sample, this clone was seen a few times. This rearrangement joins TRBV5-8 to TRBJ2-3, with TRBD2 matching 13 bases. With 4 bases clipped from V and 2 bases from J, the junction kept 7 bases outside the gene matches. CDR1 and CDR2 from the germline V gene are SGHTS and YDEGEE. The CDR3 consists of 17 residues. The CDR3 sequence is CASSQAGTSGATDTQYF. The DNA of the CDR3 is TGTGCCAGCAGCCAAGCTGGGACTAGCGGGGCCACAGATACGCAGTATTTT.

The chain is built from TRBV5-1 and TRBJ2-5; the D gene is possibly TRBD1 (5 bases). The assigned J gene may be wrong: the sequence end matches TRBJ2-7 better. Germline lookup yields CDR1 SGHRS and CDR2 YFSETQ. The CDR3 extends over 12 amino acids. The CDR3 nucleotides are TGCGCCAGCAGCCTCAGGGACTACGAGCAGTACTTC. Amino acid sequence: CASSLRDYEQYF.

The chain links TRBV5-6 to TRBJ2-1, with 7 bases that match TRBD2. Germline-derived CDR1 and CDR2 are SGHDT and YYEEEE. The CDR3 is 15 residues long. V was clipped by 1 base and J by 4 bases; unmatched bases: 5. The CDR3 is CASSLYSGRYNEQFF. In DNA form, the CDR3 reads TGTGCCAGCAGCTTGTATAGCGGGCGATACAATGAGCAGTTCTTC.

In this sample, this clone turned up once. V usage is TRBV7-2 and J usage is TRBJ1-6; D uncertain. Germline CDR1 reads SGHTA; CDR2 reads FQGNSA. Trimming shortened V by 1 base and J by 8 bases, and 15 bases separated the two germline ends. This CDR3 has 16 amino acids. CDR3 sequence (DNA): TGTGCCAGCAGCTTAGGGTCGACGCGTCAGGATTCACCCCTCCACTTT. Protein: CASSLGSTRQDSPLHF.

This chain joins TRBV10-3 and TRBJ2-3, with no clear D. CDR3 length equals 16 residues. Germline CDR1 is ENHRY and CDR2 is SYGVKD. The V and J ends lost 3 bases and 0 bases respectively, with 13 bases between them. The CDR3 nucleotides read TGTGCCATCAGTGACAGAGGCGGCGCTAGCACAGATACGCAGTATTTT. The encoded protein is CAISDRGGASTDTQYF.

The CDR3 DNA reads TGTGCCAGCAGTGCGCGCCAGGGGAGTAGAACTCAGCCCCAGCATTTT. Its translation: CASSARQGSRTQPQHF. The V call is TRBV6-1, the J call TRBJ1-5; a possible D gene is TRBD1 (6 bases). Germline-derived CDR1 and CDR2 are MNHNS and SASEGT. The CDR3 has 16 residues. Trimming stripped 4 bases from V and 6 bases from J, with 19 bases between.

This chain's CDR3 is CASRAQTDTDTQYF. The CDR3 nucleotides read TGCGCCAGCAGGGCTCAGACTGACACAGATACGCAGTATTTT. This chain links TRBV5-1 with TRBJ2-3, with no clear D. Between the trimmed V and J ends, which lost 5 bases and 2 bases, there was a span of 12 bases. Germline assignment: CDR1 SGHRS and CDR2 YFSETQ. The CDR3 is made up of 14 amino acids.